One sample yielded the 22 T cell receptor beta chains listed below, sequenced in a study of radiation and T cells in renal cell carcinoma. The assay was immunoSEQ multiplex PCR, and TCRdb's table has in-frame clones only and misses some. The sample consists of some 50,000 clones, about 80% of them appearing once. Time point: baseline pretreatment blood. This sample's treatment: 15 Gy SBRT to primary tumor, nephrectomy 4 weeks later. Sample: blood, taken from a patient whose treatment included radiotherapy and nephrectomy. The receptors stem from a woman between 65 and 79 years old with renal cell carcinoma.

The V gene is TRBV6-5, the J gene TRBJ2-5; D not certain. CDR1 and CDR2 from the germline V gene are MNHEY and SVGAGI. Trimming stripped 2 bases from V and 2 bases from J, with 6 bases between. The CDR3 spans 13 residues. The CDR3 sequence: CASSYTRQETQYF. CDR3 DNA sequence: TGTGCCAGCAGTTACACAAGACAAGAGACCCAGTACTTC.

CDR3 in amino acids: CATGPTGGPAYEQYF. As DNA, the CDR3 is TGTGCCACAGGCCCAACAGGGGGCCCCGCCTACGAGCAGTACTTC. This chain links TRBV6-1 with TRBJ2-7, with 9 nucleotides matching TRBD1. This CDR3 has 15 residues. Trimming removed 10 bases from V and 2 bases from J; junction bases left unmatched: 12. Germline loops: CDR1 MNHNS, CDR2 SASEGT.

The chain carries TRBV6-6 and TRBJ2-1, with 8 nucleotides matching TRBD1. The CDR3 sequence is 14 residues long. Looked up from germline, CDR1 is MNHNY and CDR2 is SVGAGI (reference sequence). With 8 bases clipped from V and 4 bases from J, the junction kept 7 bases outside the gene matches. The CDR3: CASCQGASYNEQFF. As DNA, the CDR3 is TGTGCCAGCTGTCAGGGGGCGTCGTACAATGAGCAGTTCTTC.

The CDR3 sequence: CASSQDRFSMGSYGYTF. Here the CDR3 DNA reads TGTGCCAGCAGCCAAGATAGGTTCTCTATGGGATCCTATGGCTACACCTTC. This rearrangement joins TRBV14 to TRBJ1-2; D gene unclear. This CDR3 has 17 amino acids. Trimming removed 0 bases from V and 4 bases from J, with 18 bases in between. From germline, CDR1 is SGHDN and CDR2 FVKESK.

The chain joins TRBV10-2 to TRBJ2-1; 7 nucleotides line up with TRBD1. J lost 0 bases, V lost 0 bases, and 2 bases had no gene match. This CDR3 is built from 16 residues. Germline-derived CDR1 and CDR2 are WSHSY and SAAADI. The CDR3 sequence: CASSESGGNSYNEQFF. CDR3 nucleotide sequence: TGCGCCAGCAGTGAGTCAGGGGGCAACTCCTACAATGAGCAGTTCTTC.

V is TRBV5-5 and J is TRBJ1-4, with D hard to call. The CDR3 spans 13 residues. Germline V gene data show CDR1 as SGHKS and CDR2 as YYEKEE (reference sequence). Trimming cost V 4 bases and J 4 bases, with 8 bases left between them. The CDR3 DNA reads as TGTGCCAGCAGCGTACTCGATAATGAAAAACTGTTTTTT. It codes for CASSVLDNEKLFF.

The chain links TRBV2 to TRBJ2-7, with D perhaps given as TRBD1 or TRBD2 (5 bases each). The CDR3 extends over 13 amino acids. Trimming pared 7 bases from V and 1 base from J, leaving 11 bases between. Germline V lookup: CDR1 SNHLY, CDR2 FYNNEI. The CDR3 nucleotides are TGTGCCAGCACTAGGGACGATTCCTACGAGCAGTACTTC. It is translated as CASTRDDSYEQYF.

This chain uses TRBV11-2 with TRBJ2-7; 8 nucleotides agree with TRBD2. The CDR3 consists of 16 residues. Germline loops: CDR1 SGHAT, CDR2 FQNNGV. V was pared by 7 bases and J by 2 bases, with 13 bases of the junction left unmatched. CDR3: CASNPLSGSGPYEQYF. Here the CDR3 DNA reads TGTGCCAGCAACCCCCTCAGCGGGAGCGGGCCCTACGAGCAGTACTTC.

V and J are TRBV5-6 and TRBJ1-2; the D gene is possibly TRBD1 (6 bases). V gave up 0 bases and J gave up 8 bases, with 11 bases separating them. The CDR3 loop spans 13 amino acids. The V gene's germline CDR1 is SGHDT and CDR2 YYEEEE. The chain's CDR3 is CASSLDRARGYTF. The CDR3 DNA reads as TGTGCCAGCAGCTTGGACAGGGCGCGGGGCTACACCTTC.

The chain is built from TRBV5-1 and TRBJ1-5; a weak D match, TRBD1 (5 bases). Trimming pared 4 bases from V and 5 bases from J, leaving 13 bases between. Germline values: CDR1 SGHRS, CDR2 YFSETQ. This CDR3 is 14 amino acids long. The CDR3 region is CASSASGGDQPQHF. CDR3 coding DNA: TGCGCCAGCAGCGCCTCGGGGGGGGATCAGCCCCAGCATTTT.

This clone was counted a single time. V usage is TRBV9 and J usage is TRBJ1-4; tentative D call: TRBD1 (6 bases). This CDR3 has 15 residues. Germline V lookup: CDR1 SGDLS, CDR2 YYNGEE. The V gene lost 4 bases and the J gene lost 2 bases, with 12 bases spanning the gap. DNA for the CDR3: TGTGCCAGCAGCCCCCGAACAGGGACTAATGAAAAACTGTTTTTT. This translates into CASSPRTGTNEKLFF.

The chain carries TRBV7-9 and TRBJ2-3; the match to TRBD2 covers 8 bases. V shed 5 bases, J shed 8 bases, and the junction held 12 bases outside the gene matches. The CDR3 is 15 residues long. Per the germline V gene, CDR1 is SEHNR and CDR2 is FQNEAQ (reference sequence). CDR3 nucleotides: TGTGCCAGCAGCATCCCGGGACTAGAAGGAGGTACGCAGTATTTT. Protein product: CASSIPGLEGGTQYF.

This chain joins TRBV7-9 and TRBJ2-7, with 7 bases fitting TRBD2. This CDR3 comprises 17 residues. The junction had 13 bases not matched to a gene; V was cut back by 1 base and J by 4 bases. The germline gives CDR1 SEHNR, CDR2 FQNEAQ (reference sequence). CDR3 residues: CASSLGYAGELFYEQYF. CDR3 nucleotides: TGTGCCAGCAGCTTAGGCTATGCGGGGGAACTATTTTACGAGCAGTACTTC. Combining the CDR3 with reference TRBV7-9 and TRBJ2-7 gives the whole variable domain DTGVSQNPRHKITKRGQNVTFRCDPISEHNRLYWYRQTLGQGPEFLTYFQNEAQLEKSRLLSDRFSAERPKGSFSTLEIQRTEQGDSAMYLCASSLGYAGELFYEQYFGPGTRLTVT.

The rearrangement joins TRBV11-3 to TRBJ2-3; D is unclear. The germline V gene has CDR1 SGHNT and CDR2 YENEEA. V dropped 1 base and J dropped 1 base, with 6 bases sitting between them. The CDR3 runs to 14 residues. The CDR3 sequence is CASSLGLGTDTQYF. CDR3 coding DNA: TGTGCCAGCAGCTTAGGACTTGGCACAGATACGCAGTATTTT. The variable domain in full, completed from reference TRBV11-3 and TRBJ2-3, reads EAGVVQSPRYKIIEKKQPVAFWCNPISGHNTLYWYLQNLGQGPELLIRYENEEAVDDSQLPKDRFSAERLKGVDSTLKIQPAELGDSAVYLCASSLGLGTDTQYFGPGTRLTVL.

This rearrangement joins TRBV5-6 to TRBJ1-1; D uncertain. CDR1 is SGHDT, CDR2 YYEEEE, per germline. The ends were cut back, 2 bases at V and 1 base at J, with 12 bases in the middle. This CDR3 has 15 residues. The CDR3 region is CASSFNWVSNTEAFF. CDR3 nucleotides: TGTGCCAGCAGCTTTAATTGGGTATCGAACACTGAAGCTTTCTTT.

The CDR3 region is CASNPGGVGYEQYF. The CDR3 nucleotides are TGTGCCAGCAATCCCGGAGGGGTCGGCTACGAGCAGTACTTC. This chain joins TRBV27 and TRBJ2-7; D may be TRBD2 (6 bases). V lost 7 bases to trimming and J lost 3 bases, with 16 bases between them. Germline V gene sequence: CDR1 MNHEY, CDR2 SMNVEV (reference sequence). The CDR3 contains 14 residues.

This clone has a handful of counts. The chain's CDR3 is CASSQPLTGGRNQPQHF. The CDR3 DNA follows: TGCGCCAGCAGCCAACCTCTTACAGGGGGTAGGAATCAGCCCCAGCATTTT. V gene TRBV4-1 combines with J gene TRBJ1-5, with TRBD1 identical over 8 bases. With V trimmed by 2 bases and J by 4 bases, 10 bases remained unmatched. The CDR3 has 17 amino acids. The germline V gene encodes CDR1 MGHRA and CDR2 YSYEKL.

This chain connects TRBV4-2 to TRBJ1-1; D is possibly TRBD1 (6 bases). The CDR3 runs 16 residues. Germline CDR1 and CDR2: LGHNA and YNFKEQ. The V end was cut by 1 base, the J end by 0 bases, with 12 bases between. The CDR3 spells CASSQVVTGLNTEAFF. Here the CDR3 DNA reads TGTGCCAGCAGCCAAGTCGTGACAGGTCTGAACACTGAAGCTTTCTTT.

The V and J genes are TRBV27 and TRBJ1-4; 7 bases are a match to TRBD1. Germline V CDR1 and CDR2: MNHEY, SMNVEV (reference sequence). The CDR3 covers 15 residues. V lost 6 bases, J lost 4 bases, and 8 bases stayed unmatched. The CDR3 protein is CASRKQGPINEKLFF. CDR3 DNA: TGTGCCAGCAGGAAACAGGGGCCGATTAATGAAAAACTGTTTTTT.

This sequence joins TRBV6-1 and TRBJ2-7; 9 positions match TRBD1. Germline-derived CDR1 and CDR2 are MNHNS and SASEGT. The CDR3 runs 13 residues. The V segment lost 2 bases and the J segment 13 bases; nucleotides outside the gene matches: 9. CDR3: CASSEIRDRVIYF. The CDR3 DNA sequence: TGTGCCAGCAGTGAAATCCGGGACAGGGTCATCTACTTC.

A few counts support this clone. This chain joins TRBV18 and TRBJ2-3, with 8 bases that match TRBD2. The CDR3 covers 13 residues. V lost 6 bases and J lost 6; bases outside the gene matches: 5. Germline CDR1 reads KGHSH; CDR2 reads LQKENI. The CDR3 sequence: CASSELAADTQYF. In DNA form, the CDR3 reads TGTGCCAGCTCGGAACTAGCGGCGGATACGCAGTATTTT. Looking up the rest from reference TRBV18 and TRBJ2-3 gives the full variable domain: NAGVMQNPRHLVRRRGQEARLRCSPMKGHSHVYWYRQLPEEGLKFMVYLQKENIIDESGMPKERFSAEFPKEGPSILRIQQVVRGDSAAYFCASSELAADTQYFGPGTRLTVL.

This rearrangement joins TRBV5-4 to TRBJ2-6; maybe TRBD1 (5 bases). The V gene lost 0 bases and the J gene lost 4 bases, with 11 bases spanning the gap. Germline CDR1 is SGHNT and CDR2 is YYREEE (reference sequence). This CDR3 comprises 16 residues. Written as DNA, the CDR3 is TGTGCCAGCAGCTTGGGCGGCAGGGCGGGGGCCAACGTCCTGACTTTC. Residues: CASSLGGRAGANVLTF.